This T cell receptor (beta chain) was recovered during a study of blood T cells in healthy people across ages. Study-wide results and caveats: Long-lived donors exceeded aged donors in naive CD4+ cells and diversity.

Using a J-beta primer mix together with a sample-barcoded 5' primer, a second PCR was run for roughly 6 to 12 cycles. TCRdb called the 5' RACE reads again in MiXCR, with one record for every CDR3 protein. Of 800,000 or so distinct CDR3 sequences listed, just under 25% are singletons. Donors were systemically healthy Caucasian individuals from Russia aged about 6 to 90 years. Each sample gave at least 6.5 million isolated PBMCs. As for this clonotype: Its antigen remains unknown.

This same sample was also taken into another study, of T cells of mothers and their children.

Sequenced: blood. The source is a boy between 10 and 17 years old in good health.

CDR3 sequence: CAWSQGAKNIQYF. In DNA form, the CDR3 reads TGTGCCTGGAGCCAGGGGGCCAAAAACATTCAGTACTTC. The V gene is TRBV30, the J gene TRBJ2-4; TRBD1 is a possible D gene (6 bases). This CDR3 has 13 residues. Between the trimmed V and J ends, which lost 3 bases and 1 base, there was a span of 7 bases. Germline V gives CDR1 GTSNPN, CDR2 SVGIG (reference sequence).